This T cell receptor (beta chain) was documented in a study of blood T cell repertoires in COVID-19 (dated by TCRdb to the early 2020s). The study in broad terms: The collaborator samples originated in the United States, Italy and Spain and spanned the acute and convalescent phases of COVID-19. The repertoires were made available in a free public database intended to serve as a resource for research on the immune response to SARS-CoV-2. The prospective study material was composed of cDNA or gDNA derived from T cells, B-cell-depleted T cells, or PBMCs. The samples were drawn from two sources: the first 160 participants of the ongoing ImmuneRACE study, and 1,254 subjects contributed by 6 global collaborators. Where available, HLA class I and class II types were obtained from metadata supplied by the sample provider rather than from assay-based typing. Deeply sampled blood TCRbeta repertoires from subjects exposed to, actively infected with, or recovered from COVID-19 were included in the dataset. Sample metadata almost always included a de-identified subject ID, COVID-19 status, age in years and sex. Study-wide findings and limitations: The amount of clinical and demographic metadata varied by source and participant and was provided uncurated.

The immunoSEQ Assay, a bias-controlled multiplex PCR, was used to amplify TCRbeta CDR3 regions from genomic DNA. Processing in the source paper ran as follows. Within the assay, amplification of reference gene primers was used to estimate how many nucleated cells each sample contained. To quantify the absolute abundance of each unique TCRbeta CDR3 rearrangement, sequence reads were collapsed and filtered. Productive Simpson clonality was computed per sample as the square root of Simpson's diversity index over productive rearrangements. The clones in this table, taken by TCRdb from immuneACCESS, are in-frame only. Not every clone is retained; where verified, under half of the shortfall comes from an unresolved V gene, and the cause of the rest is unknown. From that table come the V and J calls and clone size; the DNA was used to work out D and trimming. This sample comprises around 250,000 clones, 86% of them detected only once. Of the sample, under 2% is held by the ten largest clones.

This clone was seen a single time. Its binding antigen is unknown. No much larger clone is present one base from it, and per-base qualities are unavailable. Samples from volunteer blood donors who had recovered from COVID-19 were contributed by a second Seattle source. Collaborating institutions collected whole blood in K2EDTA tubes following their own protocols. For TCRbeta analysis, collaborators shipped samples in one of three forms: frozen whole blood, isolated PBMCs, or DNA extracted from either of those sample types. V loses 0 bases of germline sequence and J loses 1 base, and the interval between the two ends is 15 bases. CDR1 and CDR2 (SGDLS, YYNGEE) derive from the germline V gene. The CDR3 runs 17 amino acids, cysteine and phenylalanine included. Kept here is only the CDR3 DNA, which spans 51 bases and is read in frame from base 1.

The sequenced sample consisted of peripheral blood. The receptor comes from a woman aged 60-75 years who had recovered from COVID-19. The chain joins TRBV9 to TRBJ2-3, with TRBD2 perhaps the D gene, on 5 matching bases. CDR3 sequence: CASSVGVSGRGTDTQYF. The DNA is as follows: TGTGCCAGCAGCGTAGGGGTCAGCGGTAGGGGCACAGATACGCAGTATTTT.